This T cell receptor (beta chain) was identified in a study of T cells after yellow fever vaccination. Study at large: Where fractions had low cell numbers, libraries were prepared from them with the SMART-Seq v4 Ultra Low Input RNA kit. Overall study findings and caveats: Post-booster reappearance was seen for most primary-vaccination clones (nearly 97% CD4, 88% CD8).

As regards this clonotype: As yet, its antigen is unknown.

5'RACE template switching produced TCR cDNA carrying a universal primer site and UMIs. TCRdb reprocessed the 5' RACE reads via MiXCR and lists one record per CDR3 protein. The sample has about 240,000 distinct CDR3 sequences, 6% to 7.5% seen once; the top ten hold more than 0.8%. The source is a man in his thirties or forties who received the YFV17D yellow fever vaccine. Sequences were derived from CD4+ T cells sorted from PBMCs, sampled 15 days after the yellow fever booster vaccination.

CDR3 sequence: CASSFSGGVKNIQYF. The DNA for the CDR3 is TGTGCCAGCAGCTTCTCGGGAGGGGTTAAAAACATTCAGTACTTC. The V call is TRBV7-2, the J call TRBJ2-4, with 8 positions matching TRBD2. The CDR3 totals 15 residues. V shed 3 bases, J shed 4 bases, and the junction held 5 bases outside the gene matches. In germline, CDR1 is SGHTA, CDR2 FQGNSA.